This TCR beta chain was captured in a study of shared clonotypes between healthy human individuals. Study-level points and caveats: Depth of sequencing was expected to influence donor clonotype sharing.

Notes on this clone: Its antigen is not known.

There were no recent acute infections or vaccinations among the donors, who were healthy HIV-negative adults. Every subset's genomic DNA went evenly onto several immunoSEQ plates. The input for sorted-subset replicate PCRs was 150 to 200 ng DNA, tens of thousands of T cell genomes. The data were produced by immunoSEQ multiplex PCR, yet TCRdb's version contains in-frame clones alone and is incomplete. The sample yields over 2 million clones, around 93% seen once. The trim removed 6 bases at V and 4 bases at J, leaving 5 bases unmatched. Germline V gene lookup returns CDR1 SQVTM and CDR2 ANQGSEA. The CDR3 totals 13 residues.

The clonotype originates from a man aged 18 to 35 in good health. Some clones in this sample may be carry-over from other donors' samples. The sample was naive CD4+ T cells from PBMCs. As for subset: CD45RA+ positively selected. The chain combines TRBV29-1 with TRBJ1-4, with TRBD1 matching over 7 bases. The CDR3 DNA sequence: TGCAGCGTGGGGGACAGAAGTAATGAAAAACTGTTTTTT. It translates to CSVGDRSNEKLFF.